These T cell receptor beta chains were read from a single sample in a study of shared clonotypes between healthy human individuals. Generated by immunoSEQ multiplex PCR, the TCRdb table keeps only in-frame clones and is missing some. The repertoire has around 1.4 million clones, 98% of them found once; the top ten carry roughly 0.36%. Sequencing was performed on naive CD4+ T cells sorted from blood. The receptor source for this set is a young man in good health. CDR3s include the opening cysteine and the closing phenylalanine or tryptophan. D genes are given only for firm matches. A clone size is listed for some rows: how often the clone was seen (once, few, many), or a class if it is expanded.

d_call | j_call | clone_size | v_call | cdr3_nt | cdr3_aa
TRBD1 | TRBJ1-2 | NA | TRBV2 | TGTGCCAGCAGTGAAGCGAGGACAGGGGAGAAAGATGGCTACACCTTC | CASSEARTGEKDGYTF
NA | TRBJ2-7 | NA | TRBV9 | TGTGCCAGCAGCGTAGACCCGAGCTCCTACGAGCAGTACTTC | CASSVDPSSYEQYF
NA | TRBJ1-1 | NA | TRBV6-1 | TGTGCCAGCAGTCAGGGGACATTTGGGCGTGAAGCTTTCTTT | CASSQGTFGREAFF
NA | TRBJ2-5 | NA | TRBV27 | TGTGCCAGCAGTTCGTATGATGCGTTGGCGGAAGGGGAGACCCAGTACTTC | CASSSYDALAEGETQYF
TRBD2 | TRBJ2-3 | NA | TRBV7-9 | TGTGCCACCTCTAGCGGGAGGACTACCAGCACAGATACGCAGTATTTT | CATSSGRTTSTDTQYF
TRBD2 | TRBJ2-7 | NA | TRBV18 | TGTGCCAGCTCTGCCGGACTAGCGGGAGGGGAGCAGTACTTC | CASSAGLAGGEQYF
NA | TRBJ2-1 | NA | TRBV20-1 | TGCAGTGCTAGGTGGAATCGGCAGTTCTTC | CSARWNRQFF
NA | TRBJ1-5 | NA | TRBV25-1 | TGTGCCAGCAGTGACAATGGGGTCGCTCAGCCCCAGCATTTT | CASSDNGVAQPQHF
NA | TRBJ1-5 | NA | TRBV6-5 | TGTGCCAGCAGTCCTTCCGGGGGGCGCGATCAGCCCCAGCATTTT | CASSPSGGRDQPQHF
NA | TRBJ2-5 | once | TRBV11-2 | TGTGCCAGCAGCTTAGCTTCAGAGACCCAGTACTTC | CASSLASETQYF
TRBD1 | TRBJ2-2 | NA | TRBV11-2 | TGTGCCAGCAGCTCGACAGGGGGTTCGAACACCGGGGAGCTGTTTTTT | CASSSTGGSNTGELFF
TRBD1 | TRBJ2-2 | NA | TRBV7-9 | TGTGCCAGCAGCCTTGGGACAGGGAACACCGGGGAGCTGTTTTTT | CASSLGTGNTGELFF
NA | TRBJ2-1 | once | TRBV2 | TGTGCCAGCAGATCGGATGAGCAGTTCTTC | CASRSDEQFF
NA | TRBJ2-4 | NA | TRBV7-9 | TGTGCCAGCAGCCCTCGGTGGGAACTAGCCAAAAACATTCAGTACTTC | CASSPRWELAKNIQYF
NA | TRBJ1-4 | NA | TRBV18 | TGTGCCAGCTCACCACCCTCGGGGACTGGGGAAAAACTGTTTTTT | CASSPPSGTGEKLFF
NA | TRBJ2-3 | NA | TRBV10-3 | TGTGCCATCAAACCACTAGGTGGGAGCACAGATACGCAGTATTTT | CAIKPLGGSTDTQYF
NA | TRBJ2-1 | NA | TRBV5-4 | TGTGCCAGCAGCGCCAGTTCAGGGGCCTACAATGAGCAGTTCTTC | CASSASSGAYNEQFF
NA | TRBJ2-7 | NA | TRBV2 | TGTGCCAGCAGTGCCCCCCGGGACGGGATATCCTACGAGCAGTACTTC | CASSAPRDGISYEQYF
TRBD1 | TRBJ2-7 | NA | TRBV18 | TGTGCCAGCTCACCACCGTATGGGACAGGGGGCGAGCAGTACTTC | CASSPPYGTGGEQYF
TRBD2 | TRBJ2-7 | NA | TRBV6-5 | TGTGCCAGCAGTTACGGCCTAGCGGGAACCTACGAGCAGTACTTC | CASSYGLAGTYEQYF
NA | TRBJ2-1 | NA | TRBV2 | TGTGCCAGCTGGGAGAGCTCCTACAATGAGCAGTTCTTC | CASWESSYNEQFF
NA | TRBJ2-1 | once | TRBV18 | TGTGCCAGCTCACCCGGGACACCCAAAATATACAATGAGCAGTTCTTC | CASSPGTPKIYNEQFF
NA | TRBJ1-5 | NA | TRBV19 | TGTGCCAGTAGTATAGTATCAGGGGGCAATCAGCCCCAGCATTTT | CASSIVSGGNQPQHF
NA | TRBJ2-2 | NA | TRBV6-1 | TGTGCCAGTAAGGTCGGGGTAAAGGCCGGGGAGCTGTTTTTT | CASKVGVKAGELFF
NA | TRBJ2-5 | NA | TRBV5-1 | TGCGCCAGCAGCTTGTTTAAGGGGCAAGAGACCCAGTACTTC | CASSLFKGQETQYF
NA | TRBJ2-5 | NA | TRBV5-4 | TGTGCCAGCAGCTTGGATGGGCGGGAGACCCAGTACTTC | CASSLDGRETQYF
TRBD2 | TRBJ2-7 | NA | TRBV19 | TGTGCCAGTAGTATAATCCTAGCGGGAGCCCACGAGCAGTACTTC | CASSIILAGAHEQYF
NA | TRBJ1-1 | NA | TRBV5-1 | TGCGCCAGCAGCCCGTCTATGAACACTGAAGCTTTCTTT | CASSPSMNTEAFF
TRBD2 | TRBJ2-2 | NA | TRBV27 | TGTGCCAGCAGACTAGCGGGAGCTTTGCCCGGGGAGCTGTTTTTT | CASRLAGALPGELFF
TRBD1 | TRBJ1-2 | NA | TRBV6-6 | TGTGCCAGCAGACGACAGGGTTTGACCTATGGCTACACCTTC | CASRRQGLTYGYTF
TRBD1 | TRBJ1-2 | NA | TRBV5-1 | TGCGCCAGCAGCTTAGGACAGGGGGCAGGTGGCTACACCTTC | CASSLGQGAGGYTF
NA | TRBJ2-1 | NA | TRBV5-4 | TGTGCCAGCAGCTTGGCCGGGACGGCGAGGGGCAATGAGCAGTTCTTC | CASSLAGTARGNEQFF
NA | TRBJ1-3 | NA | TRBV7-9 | TGTGCCAGCAGCTTACAATCAGGGATCTCTGGAAACACCATATATTTT | CASSLQSGISGNTIYF
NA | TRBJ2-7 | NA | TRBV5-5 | TGTGCCAGCAGCCGAAATTTCTACGAGCAGTACTTC | CASSRNFYEQYF
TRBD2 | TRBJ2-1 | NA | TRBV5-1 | TGCGCCAGCACCTACACTAGCGCCTCCTACAATGAGCAGTTCTTC | CASTYTSASYNEQFF
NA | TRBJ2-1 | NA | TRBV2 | TGTGCCAGCAGTGAAGCCCTAGAGAATGAGCAGTTCTTC | CASSEALENEQFF
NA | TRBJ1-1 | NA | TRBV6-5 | TGTGCCAGCAGTGGCCCAGAGCGGACAGCTGAAGCTTTCTTT | CASSGPERTAEAFF
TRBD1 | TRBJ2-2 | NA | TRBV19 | TGTGCCAGTAGTACCAAGGGACAGGGGCATTCAGGGGAGCTGTTTTTT | CASSTKGQGHSGELFF
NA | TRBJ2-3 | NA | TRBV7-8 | TGTGCCAGCAGCTTAGCGCGGGTACCAGATACGCAGTATTTT | CASSLARVPDTQYF
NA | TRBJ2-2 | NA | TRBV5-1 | TGCGCCAGCAGCTTGGGCAGGCTTAGCAGGGAGCTGTTTTTT | CASSLGRLSRELFF
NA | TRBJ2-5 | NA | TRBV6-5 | TGTGCCAGCAGTCCTACGGGAGAAGAGACCCAGTACTTC | CASSPTGEETQYF
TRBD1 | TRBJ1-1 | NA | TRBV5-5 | TGTGCCAGCACCAACCAAAAAAGACAGGGATTAATGTCTGAAGCTTTCTTT | CASTNQKRQGLMSEAFF
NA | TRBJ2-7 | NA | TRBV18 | TGTGCCAGCTCACGGAGGGCAGAACCCTACGAGCAGTACTTC | CASSRRAEPYEQYF
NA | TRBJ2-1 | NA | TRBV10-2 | TGCGCCAGCTTTAAGGGCAATGAGCAGTTCTTC | CASFKGNEQFF